One sample yielded the 10 T cell receptor beta chains listed below, sequenced in a study of immune evolution from preneoplasia to lung adenocarcinoma. Generated by immunoSEQ multiplex PCR, the TCRdb table keeps only in-frame clones and is missing some. Of several thousand clones in the sample, 75% to 80% were seen once. What was sequenced was FFPE adjacent normal lung tissue. The receptors originated from a person between 55 and 80 years old with lung adenocarcinoma.

V usage is TRBV5-4 and J usage is TRBJ2-5, with TRBD1 matching 7 bases. Looked up from germline, CDR1 is SGHNT and CDR2 is YYREEE (reference sequence). The CDR3 covers 15 residues. The V gene end was trimmed by 4 bases and the J gene end by 4 bases; junction bases not matched to a gene: 10. CDR3 in amino acids: CASSLWLSGGETQYF. The CDR3 nucleotides are TGTGCCAGCAGCCTGTGGTTGTCAGGGGGAGAGACCCAGTACTTC.

The V and J genes are TRBV5-1 and TRBJ2-4; TRBD1 is a possible D gene (5 bases). V dropped 4 bases and J dropped 7 bases, with 15 bases sitting between them. The CDR3 loop spans 14 amino acids. Germline loops: CDR1 SGHRS, CDR2 YFSETQ. CDR3 amino acids: CASSPGHQRNIQYF. The CDR3, as DNA: TGCGCCAGCAGCCCCGGACATCAACGGAACATTCAGTACTTC.

CDR3 DNA: TGCAGCGTTGAGGGGAGGACAGGGGTTTGGGGCACAGATACGCAGTATTTT. Its translation is CSVEGRTGVWGTDTQYF. This chain connects TRBV29-1 to TRBJ2-3, with 9 bases identical to TRBD1. With 3 bases clipped from V and 1 base from J, the junction kept 11 bases outside the gene matches. The CDR3 spans 17 residues. Germline values: CDR1 SQVTM, CDR2 ANQGSEA.

The chain uses TRBV6-5 and TRBJ1-1, with a possible D match to TRBD1 (5 bases). CDR3 size: 14 residues. CDR1 is MNHEY and CDR2 is SVGAGI in the germline V gene. The V and J ends lost 2 bases and 1 base respectively, with 8 bases between them. DNA of the CDR3: TGTGCCAGCAGTTACGGAGGGACGAACACTGAAGCTTTCTTT. It codes for CASSYGGTNTEAFF.

The V and J genes are TRBV30 and TRBJ1-4; TRBD1 is a possible D gene (5 bases). Germline assignment: CDR1 GTSNPN and CDR2 SVGIG (reference sequence). Trimming shortened V by 5 bases and J by 6 bases, and 13 bases separated the two germline ends. This CDR3 region has 13 residues. The CDR3 region has the DNA TGTGCCTGGGATAAGGAGGGGTATGAAAAACTGTTTTTT. This encodes CAWDKEGYEKLFF.

Only a few counts were recorded for this clone. The V and J genes are TRBV7-9 and TRBJ2-7, with TRBD2 as a possible D gene (6 bases). Germline loops: CDR1 SEHNR, CDR2 FQNEAQ (reference sequence). The V end was cut by 5 bases, the J end by 3 bases, with 26 bases between. The CDR3 is 18 amino acids. The chain's CDR3 is CASSPRGKGNDLIYEQYF. In DNA, the CDR3 is TGTGCCAGCAGCCCGCGGGGAAAGGGGAATGACTTGATCTACGAGCAGTACTTC.

The rearrangement joins TRBV5-6 to TRBJ2-1; D not resolved. Germline lookup yields CDR1 SGHDT and CDR2 YYEEEE. V lost 1 base and J 5 bases, leaving 13 bases between the germline ends. CDR3 length: 15 amino acids. This chain's CDR3 is CASSLTPLSHNEQFF. CDR3 in DNA: TGTGCCAGCAGCTTGACGCCGTTATCACACAATGAGCAGTTCTTC.

The chain links TRBV2 to TRBJ2-1; tentatively, D is TRBD2 (6 bases). The V end was cut by 4 bases, the J end by 5 bases, with 15 bases between. The CDR3 runs 15 residues. Germline lookup yields CDR1 SNHLY and CDR2 FYNNEI. CDR3 amino acids: CASSALTPGDNEQFF. The CDR3 DNA follows: TGTGCCAGCAGTGCGTTAACCCCGGGGGACAATGAGCAGTTCTTC. Complete variable domain (other parts from reference TRBV2 and TRBJ2-1): EPEVTQTPSHQVTQMGQEVILRCVPISNHLYFYWYRQILGQKVEFLVSFYNNEISEKSEIFDDQFSVERPDGSNFTLKIRSTKLEDSAMYFCASSALTPGDNEQFFGPGTRLTVL.

The chain recombines TRBV7-8 with TRBJ2-1; either TRBD1 or TRBD2 may fit D (6 bases each). Between the trimmed V and J ends, which lost 3 bases and 6 bases, there was a span of 15 bases. Germline CDR1 and CDR2: SGHVS and FQNEAQ. The CDR3 extends over 15 amino acids. The CDR3 coding sequence is TGTGCCAGCAGCTTGAGGGGGGCGTATCGCAATGAGCAGTTCTTC. Translated: CASSLRGAYRNEQFF.

This clone has only a few counts. This chain links TRBV19 with TRBJ1-4; possibly TRBD1 for D (6 bases). The CDR3 sequence is 14 residues long. The germline gives CDR1 LNHDA, CDR2 SQIVND (reference sequence). With 2 bases removed from V and 8 bases from J, the gap between germline ends came to 12 bases. CDR3 nucleotide sequence: TGTGCCAGTAGTATACGGACAGTTCGGGAAAAACTGTTTTTT. Protein: CASSIRTVREKLFF.